Listed here are 10 T cell receptor beta chains from one sample, sequenced in a study of T cell repertoires in cytomegalovirus infection (dated 2019 in TCRdb). TCRdb shows the sequencer as Illumina HiSeq 1500. TCRdb reworked the public reads: Q25 trimming with fastp, MiXCR clone assembly, productive beta chains retained. Rows are combined by CDR3 protein, so each entry shows the most common genes and DNA. Recorded for this sample are around 710,000 distinct CDR3 sequences; roughly 28% of them occurred a single time. Around 13% of the sample belongs to the ten largest clones. The treatment or condition label for this specimen denotes: in vitro stimulation with specific CMV peptide epitopes to enrich CMV-specific T cells. For these TCRs, the target antigens are not known. The input for sequencing was cultured CD8+ T cells from PBMCs, taken from culture after CMV antigen stimulation. Receptors were obtained from a human donor in good health (CMV status not recorded). Some clones in this sample may be carry-over from other donors' samples.

V is TRBV7-9 and J is TRBJ2-1, with a possible D match to TRBD2 (7 bases). Germline CDR1 is SEHNR and CDR2 is FQNEAQ (reference sequence). The CDR3 runs to 16 residues. V was shortened by 1 base and J by 0 bases, with 10 bases between the two germline ends. The CDR3, as DNA: TGTGCCAGCAGCTTAGAGGGGGGGCCCTCCTACAATGAGCAGTTCTTC. Translation gives CASSLEGGPSYNEQFF.

The DNA for the CDR3 is TGTGCCAGCGGATGGAGGTATGGGAGTCGGGATGAGCAGTTCTTC. It translates to CASGWRYGSRDEQFF. The chain combines TRBV7-9 with TRBJ2-1; D possibly corresponds to TRBD2 (5 bases). V shed 8 bases and J shed 8 bases, with 22 bases lying between them. Per germline, CDR1 SEHNR and CDR2 FQNEAQ (reference sequence). CDR3 length equals 15 residues.

This chain connects TRBV12-3 or TRBV12-4 to TRBJ2-5; D is unclear. V lost 5 bases and J 0 bases, leaving 4 bases between the germline ends. This CDR3 has 12 amino acids. Written as DNA, the CDR3 is TGTGCCAGCAGTGCACACCAAGAGACCCAGTACTTC. Its translation: CASSAHQETQYF.

Ten or more counts support this clonotype. J is TRBJ2-5 and V is TRBV28, with D possibly being TRBD2 (5 bases). The germline gives CDR1 MDHEN, CDR2 SYDVKM. The CDR3 is 15 residues long. Trimming shortened V by 4 bases and J by 7 bases, and 19 bases separated the two germline ends. CDR3 bases: TGTGCCAGCAGTTCCTCGGCTCCCGGGGTCCTGACCCAGTACTTC. This gives the protein CASSSSAPGVLTQYF.

The V gene is TRBV9, the J gene TRBJ1-2; no definite D call. CDR1 is SGDLS and CDR2 is YYNGEE in the germline V gene. Trimming shortened V by 3 bases and J by 3 bases, and 12 bases separated the two germline ends. The CDR3 contains 14 residues. DNA of the CDR3: TGTGCCAGCAGCGGGCCGGGTAACTACTATGGCTACACCTTC. This encodes CASSGPGNYYGYTF.

This clonotype turned up a few times. At one of its ends the junction is not consistent with the germline gene, which may arise from a read error. The chain carries TRBV7-7 and TRBJ2-1; possibly TRBD1 for D (5 bases). The CDR3 runs to 15 residues. Germline lookup yields CDR1 SSHAT and CDR2 FNYEAQ (reference sequence). The CDR3 nucleotides read TGTGCTAGCAGCTTAGCAGGGTTCTCCTACAATGAGCAGTTCTTC. Its translation is CASSLAGFSYNEQFF.

This clonotype has only a few counts. The V and J genes are TRBV12-3 or TRBV12-4 and TRBJ1-1, with a tentative D call TRBD1 (5 bases). The CDR3 consists of 16 residues. V gave up 3 bases and J gave up 3 bases, with 17 bases separating them. As DNA, the CDR3 is TGTGCCAGCAGTTTCGGGGGATCGTGGGGGGACACTGAAGCTTTCTTT. Encoded protein: CASSFGGSWGDTEAFF.

This clonotype was picked up a small number of times. This chain uses TRBV27 with TRBJ1-2; a weak D match, TRBD1 (5 bases). The V and J ends lost 3 bases and 6 bases respectively, with 14 bases between them. This CDR3 is 14 amino acids long. Germline V lookup: CDR1 MNHEY, CDR2 SMNVEV (reference sequence). The CDR3 here is CASSLVGGGDGYTF. In DNA, the CDR3 is TGTGCCAGCAGTTTGGTGGGGGGTGGGGATGGCTACACCTTC.

There are many counts of this clonotype. The rearrangement uses TRBV7-8 and TRBJ2-7; possibly TRBD1 for D (6 bases). The germline V gene encodes CDR1 SGHVS and CDR2 FQNEAQ. This CDR3 has 16 amino acids. V lost 6 bases to trimming and J lost 6 bases, with 24 bases between them. CDR3 nucleotide sequence: TGTGCCAGCAGTTCAACCCCCAGGGGCAGTACTCCCGAGCAGTACGTC. Amino acids: CASSSTPRGSTPEQYV.

In its sample, this clonotype was seen a few times. This chain connects TRBV12-3 or TRBV12-4 to TRBJ1-5; D possibly corresponds to TRBD1 (5 bases). Between the trimmed V and J ends, which lost 4 bases and 5 bases, there was a span of 12 bases. CDR3 size: 14 residues. This chain's CDR3 is CASSYGGGDQPQHF. CDR3 nucleotide sequence: TGTGCCAGCAGTTATGGGGGAGGGGATCAGCCCCAGCATTTT.